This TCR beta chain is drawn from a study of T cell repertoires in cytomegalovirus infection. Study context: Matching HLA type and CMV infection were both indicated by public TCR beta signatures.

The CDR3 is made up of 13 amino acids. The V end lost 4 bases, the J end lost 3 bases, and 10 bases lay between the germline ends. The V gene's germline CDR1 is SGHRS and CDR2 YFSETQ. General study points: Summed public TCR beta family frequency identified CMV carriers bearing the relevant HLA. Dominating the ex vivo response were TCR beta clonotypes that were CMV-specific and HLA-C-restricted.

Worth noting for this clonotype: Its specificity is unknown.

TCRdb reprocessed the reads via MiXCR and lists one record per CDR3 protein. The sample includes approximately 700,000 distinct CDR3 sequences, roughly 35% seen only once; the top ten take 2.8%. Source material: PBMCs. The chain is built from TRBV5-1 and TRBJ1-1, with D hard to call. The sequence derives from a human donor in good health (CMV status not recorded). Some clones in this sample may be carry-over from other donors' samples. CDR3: CASSNLRDTEAFF. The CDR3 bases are TGCGCCAGCAGCAACCTTCGGGACACTGAAGCTTTCTTT.